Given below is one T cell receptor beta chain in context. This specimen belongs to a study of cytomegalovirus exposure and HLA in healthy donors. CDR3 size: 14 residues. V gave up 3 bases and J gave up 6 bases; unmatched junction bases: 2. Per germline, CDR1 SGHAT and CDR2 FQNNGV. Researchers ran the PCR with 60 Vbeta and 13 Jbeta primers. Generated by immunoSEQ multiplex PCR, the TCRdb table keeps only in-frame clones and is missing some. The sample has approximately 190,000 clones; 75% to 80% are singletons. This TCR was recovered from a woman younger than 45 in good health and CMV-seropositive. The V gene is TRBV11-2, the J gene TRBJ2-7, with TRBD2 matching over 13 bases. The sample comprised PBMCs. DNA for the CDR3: TGTGCCAGCAGCTTCGGACTAGCGGGAGCCGAGCAGTACTTC. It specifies CASSFGLAGAEQYF.